This passage covers 2 T cell receptor beta chains from one sample sequenced in a study of monozygotic twins with inflammatory bowel disease. TCRdb processed the 5' RACE reads again and assigns one entry to each CDR3 protein, with no DNA. The sample holds about 160,000 distinct CDR3 sequences. What was sequenced was blood. The receptors come from a human donor with ulcerative colitis or Crohn's disease, or a healthy co-twin of an affected twin (not recorded which).

This chain links TRBV10-3 with TRBJ2-7; TCRdb calls TRBD2, which cannot be checked without DNA. Germline V gene lookup returns CDR1 ENHRY and CDR2 SYGVKD. The CDR3 is 12 amino acids. The chain's CDR3 is CAIKRGKDEQYF.

The chain couples TRBV4-3 to TRBJ2-2. The CDR3 runs 15 residues. Germline lookup yields CDR1 LGHNA and CDR2 YSLEER. The CDR3 loop is CASSQDIVVGGELFF.